This TCR beta chain stems from a study of blood T cell repertoires in COVID-19. Overall study context: There were acute and convalescent COVID-19 samples, and they came from the United States, Italy and Spain.

With 0 bases removed from V and 4 bases from J, the gap between germline ends came to 14 bases. Germline assignment: CDR1 SGDLS and CDR2 YYNGEE. The CDR3 length is 17 residues. Authors' processing steps: Amplification of reference gene primers provided the estimated nucleated cell counts. Clones were sequenced by immunoSEQ multiplex PCR, and TCRdb holds only the in-frame ones, with some missing. That table supplies the V and J calls and clone size; D and trimming were determined from the DNA. The data contain approximately 170,000 clones, about 80% of them seen just once; the ten biggest clones take up 11%.

The source is a man between 65 and 85 years old with active or convalescent COVID-19. Sequenced: peripheral blood. This chain links TRBV9 with TRBJ1-6; D may be TRBD1 (5 bases). Written as DNA, the CDR3 is TGTGCCAGCAGCGTAGACGGCGGGGGAAAGTATAATTCACCCCTCCACTTT. It encodes CASSVDGGGKYNSPLHF.